This TCR beta chain was documented in a study of blood T cell repertoires in COVID-19. About the study: The United States, Italy and Spain provided the acute and convalescent COVID-19 samples. PBMCs, B-cell-depleted T cells, or T cells provided the cDNA or gDNA that made up the material.

Study processing details: For nucleated cells, counts were estimated from reference gene primer amplification. Repertoires were generated with immunoSEQ multiplex PCR, while TCRdb's copy carries only in-frame clones and drops some. D and trimming were read from the DNA, whereas the V and J calls and clone size are those reported in that table. There are around 55,000 clones in the sample; about 88% occur only once, and around 9.3% lies in the top ten. V dropped 10 bases and J dropped 5 bases, with 15 bases sitting between them. The germline V gene has CDR1 MNHEY and CDR2 SVGAGI. There are 14 residues in the CDR3.

This clonotype was sampled from a man aged 55 to 70 with active COVID-19. The V call is TRBV6-5, the J call TRBJ1-6; tentatively, D is TRBD1 (6 bases). Input material: peripheral blood. CDR3 region: CATWGQGHNSPLHF. Here the CDR3 DNA reads TGTGCCACCTGGGGCCAGGGGCATAATTCACCCCTCCACTTT.